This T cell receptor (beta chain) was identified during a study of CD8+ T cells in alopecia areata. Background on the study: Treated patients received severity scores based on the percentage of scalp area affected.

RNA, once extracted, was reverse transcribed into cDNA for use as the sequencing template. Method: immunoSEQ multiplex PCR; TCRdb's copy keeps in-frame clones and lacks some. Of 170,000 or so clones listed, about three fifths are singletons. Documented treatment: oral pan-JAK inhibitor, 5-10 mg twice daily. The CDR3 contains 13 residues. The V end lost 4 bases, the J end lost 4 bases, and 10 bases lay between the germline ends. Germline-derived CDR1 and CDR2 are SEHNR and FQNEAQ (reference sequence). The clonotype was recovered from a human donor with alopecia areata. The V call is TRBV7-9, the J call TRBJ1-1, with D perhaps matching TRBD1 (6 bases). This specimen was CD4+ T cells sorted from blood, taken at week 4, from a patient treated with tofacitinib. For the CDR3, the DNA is TGTGCCAGCAGCTCAACAGGGACCACTGAAGCTTTCTTT. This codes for CASSSTGTTEAFF. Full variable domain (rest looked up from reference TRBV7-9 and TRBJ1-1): DTGVSQNPRHKITKRGQNVTFRCDPISEHNRLYWYRQTLGQGPEFLTYFQNEAQLEKSRLLSDRFSAERPKGSFSTLEIQRTEQGDSAMYLCASSSTGTTEAFFGQGTRLTVV.